This T cell receptor beta chain was documented in a study of blood T cell repertoires in COVID-19. Enrolment of Seattle patients took place during active infection, and they were followed longitudinally. Germline CDR1 reads LGHDT; CDR2 reads YNNKEL (reference sequence). The ends lost 1 base at V and 5 bases at J; junction bases unmatched: 3. The CDR3 has 15 residues. As handled by the study authors: From reference gene primer amplification, estimates of nucleated cell counts were derived. Generated by immunoSEQ multiplex PCR, the TCRdb table keeps only in-frame clones and is missing some. The V and J calls and clone size are taken from that table; D and trimming were inferred from the DNA. The table shows around 68,000 clones, with about 86% occurring only once.

The genes are TRBV3-1 (or the pseudogene TRBV3-2) and TRBJ2-3, with 10 bases fitting TRBD1. Sample: peripheral blood. This clonotype was obtained from a man aged 40-49 years with COVID-19, enrolled during active disease. The CDR3 is CASSQGGQGEDTQYF. DNA of the CDR3: TGTGCCAGCAGCCAAGGTGGACAGGGGGAAGATACGCAGTATTTT.